The source of this TCR beta chain is a study of human T cells and chemical hapten exposure. The time point denotes: patch test 1, 2 weeks after DPC sensitization. The treatment here: therapeutic diphenylcyclopropenone sensitization with weekly scalp DPC. J gave up 1 base and V 7 bases, and 4 bases lay outside the gene matches. Looked up from germline, CDR1 is SQVTM and CDR2 is ANQGSEA. The CDR3 consists of 13 residues. Via MiXCR, TCRdb re-called the RACE reads, giving one row per CDR3 protein. Of 150,000 to 200,000 distinct CDR3 sequences listed, approximately 20% are singletons. The sequence was obtained from a woman between 45 and 60 years old with alopecia areata. Some clones in this sample may be carry-over from other donors' samples. The sequenced sample was whole blood, obtained in connection with sensitization to the hapten diphenylcyclopropenone (DPC). The chain uses TRBV29-1 and TRBJ1-1; 9 nucleotides match TRBD1. The CDR3: CSAGTGTNTEAFF. The CDR3 region has the DNA TGCAGCGCGGGGACAGGGACGAACACTGAAGCTTTCTTT.